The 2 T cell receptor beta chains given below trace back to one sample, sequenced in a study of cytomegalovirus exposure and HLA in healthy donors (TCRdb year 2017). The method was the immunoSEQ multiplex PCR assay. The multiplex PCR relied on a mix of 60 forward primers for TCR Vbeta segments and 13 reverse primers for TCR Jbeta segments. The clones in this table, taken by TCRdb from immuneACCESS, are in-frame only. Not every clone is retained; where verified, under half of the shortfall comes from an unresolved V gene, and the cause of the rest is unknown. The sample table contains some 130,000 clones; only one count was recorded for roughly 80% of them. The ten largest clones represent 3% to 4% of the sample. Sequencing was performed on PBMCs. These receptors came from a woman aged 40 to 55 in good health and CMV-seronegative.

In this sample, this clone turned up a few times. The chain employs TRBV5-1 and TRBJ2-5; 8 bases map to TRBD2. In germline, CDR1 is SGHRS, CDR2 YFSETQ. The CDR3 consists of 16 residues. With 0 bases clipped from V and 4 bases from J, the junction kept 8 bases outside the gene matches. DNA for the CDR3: TGCGCCAGCAGCTTGGCCGGCGGGGGGCCCTCAGAGACCCAGTACTTC. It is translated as CASSLAGGGPSETQYF. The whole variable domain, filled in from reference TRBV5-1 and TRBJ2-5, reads KAGVTQTPRYLIKTRGQQVTLSCSPISGHRSVSWYQQTPGQGLQFLFEYFSETQRNKGNFPGRFSGRQFSNSRSEMNVSTLELGDSALYLCASSLAGGGPSETQYFGPGTRLLVL.

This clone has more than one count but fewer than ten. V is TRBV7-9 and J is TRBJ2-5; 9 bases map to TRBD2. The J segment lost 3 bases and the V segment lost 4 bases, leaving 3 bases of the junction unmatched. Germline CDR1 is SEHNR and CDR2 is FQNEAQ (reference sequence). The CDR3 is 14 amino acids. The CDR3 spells CASSSRLAEETQYF. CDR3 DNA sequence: TGTGCCAGCAGCTCCCGACTAGCGGAAGAGACCCAGTACTTC. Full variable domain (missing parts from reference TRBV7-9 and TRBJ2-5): DTGVSQNPRHKITKRGQNVTFRCDPISEHNRLYWYRQTLGQGPEFLTYFQNEAQLEKSRLLSDRFSAERPKGSFSTLEIQRTEQGDSAMYLCASSSRLAEETQYFGPGTRLLVL.